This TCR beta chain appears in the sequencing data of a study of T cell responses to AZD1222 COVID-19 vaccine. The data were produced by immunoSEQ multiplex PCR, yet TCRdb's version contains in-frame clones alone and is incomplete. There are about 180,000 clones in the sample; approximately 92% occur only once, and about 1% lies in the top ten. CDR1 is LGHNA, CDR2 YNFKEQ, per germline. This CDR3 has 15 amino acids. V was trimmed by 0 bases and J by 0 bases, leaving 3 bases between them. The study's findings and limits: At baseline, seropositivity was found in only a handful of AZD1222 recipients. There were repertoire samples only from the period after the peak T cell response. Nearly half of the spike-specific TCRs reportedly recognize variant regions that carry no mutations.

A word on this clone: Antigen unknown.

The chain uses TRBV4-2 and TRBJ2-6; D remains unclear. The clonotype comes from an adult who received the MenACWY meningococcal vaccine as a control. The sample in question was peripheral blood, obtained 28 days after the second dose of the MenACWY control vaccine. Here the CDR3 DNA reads TGTGCCAGCAGCCAAGAGGGCTCTGGGGCCAACGTCCTGACTTTC. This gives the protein CASSQEGSGANVLTF.